This T cell receptor beta chain was captured in a study of T cell repertoires in ileal Crohn's disease. Assay: immunoSEQ multiplex PCR; the TCRdb copy retains only in-frame clones and omits some. The repertoire includes a few thousand clones, just over 90% of them detected once, and around 5% sits in the top ten. The CDR3 consists of 15 residues. The V and J ends lost 0 bases and 4 bases, in that order; junction bases with no gene match: 3. The V gene's germline CDR1 is MRHNA and CDR2 SNTAGT. This sequence originates from an adult with Crohn's disease. This chain connects TRBV6-4 to TRBJ2-3, with 8 bases identical to TRBD2. Specimen: ileal tissue. CDR3 nucleotide sequence: TGTGCCAGCAGTGACTCGACGGGAGGGCCAGATACGCAGTATTTT. Its translation: CASSDSTGGPDTQYF.